These T cell receptor beta chains were read from a single sample in a study of regulatory T cells in long-lasting Graves disease. Each CDR3 protein is one row after TCRdb ran MiXCR on the multiplex PCR reads. The sample includes hundreds of thousands of distinct CDR3 sequences, 13% of them seen just once. These same records also appear under a second study, on T cells in Graves' hyperthyroidism and ophthalmopathy.

The source material was peripheral blood mononuclear cells (PBMCs), sampled at new diagnosis, from a patient treated with antithyroid drugs. The receptors derive from a man aged 30 to 39 with Graves disease. Both conserved end residues are part of each CDR3. The order of the fields is V gene, D gene, J gene, clone size, CDR3 DNA, CDR3 protein. D genes are given only for firm matches. Some rows mark clone size as missing; the rest say once, few, many or name a class of expanded clone.

V: TRBV29-1; D: TRBD2; J: TRBJ2-7; size: .; DNA: TGCAGCGCTGGGGAGGGGCGAGGCTCCTACGAGCAGTACTTC; CDR3: CSAGEGRGSYEQYF
V: TRBV6-1; D: .; J: TRBJ2-3; size: many; DNA: TGTGCCAGCGGAGACACAGATACGCAGTATTTT; CDR3: CASGDTDTQYF
V: TRBV15; D: .; J: TRBJ1-5; size: many; DNA: TGTGCCACCAGCAGAGGGACAGAAAATCAGCCCCAGCATTTT; CDR3: CATSRGTENQPQHF
V: TRBV9; D: TRBD2; J: TRBJ2-1; size: .; DNA: TGTGCCAGCAGCCGACACGGGACTAGCGACAATGAGCAGTTCTTC; CDR3: CASSRHGTSDNEQFF
V: TRBV20-1; D: .; J: TRBJ2-2; size: few; DNA: TGCAGTGCTAGCCCAGGCAGCTCCCCCACCGGGGAGCTGTTTTTT; CDR3: CSASPGSSPTGELFF
V: TRBV28; D: TRBD2; J: TRBJ2-5; size: many; DNA: TGTGCCAGCAGTATTCCTGCGGGACTAGCGGGAGAAGAGACCCAGTACTTC; CDR3: CASSIPAGLAGEETQYF
V: TRBV19; D: TRBD1; J: TRBJ2-7; size: few; DNA: TGTGCCACCGGGGGACAGGGGTACCACGAGCAGTACTTC; CDR3: CATGGQGYHEQYF
V: TRBV2; D: TRBD2; J: TRBJ2-5; size: many; DNA: TGTGCCAGCAGTGAAGTTCCGGGAGGGGAGACCCAGTACTTC; CDR3: CASSEVPGGETQYF
V: TRBV18; D: .; J: TRBJ2-7; size: many; DNA: TGTGCCAGCTCCGCCACAGGTAAAGAGCAGTACTTC; CDR3: CASSATGKEQYF
V: TRBV4-1; D: .; J: TRBJ2-3; size: few; DNA: TGCGCCAGCAGCCATGGCGCCTTAGGTAGCACAGATACGCAGTATTTT; CDR3: CASSHGALGSTDTQYF
V: TRBV6-1; D: TRBD1; J: TRBJ2-2; size: .; DNA: TGTGCCAGCAGCCTCCCAGGGGGCTCCGGGGAGCTGTTTTTT; CDR3: CASSLPGGSGELFF
V: TRBV10-3; D: TRBD2; J: TRBJ2-3; size: .; DNA: TGTGCCATCAGGGAAGGGACTAGCGGGAGAGAGGGCACAGATACGCAGTATTTT; CDR3: CAIREGTSGREGTDTQYF
V: TRBV7-2; D: TRBD2; J: TRBJ2-1; size: .; DNA: TGTGCCAGCAGGGGGGGGGCGGGAGGCGATGAGCAGTTCTTC; CDR3: CASRGGAGGDEQFF
V: TRBV11-2; D: TRBD1; J: TRBJ2-2; size: many; DNA: TGTGCCAGCAGCTCCTCCGGGACAGGGGGGACCGGGGAGCTGTTTTTT; CDR3: CASSSSGTGGTGELFF
V: TRBV12-3/TRBV12-4; D: TRBD1; J: TRBJ2-1; size: many; DNA: TGTGCCAGCAGTTTACAGGGGGTAGCCTACAATGAGCAGTTCTTC; CDR3: CASSLQGVAYNEQFF
V: TRBV10-1; D: .; J: TRBJ2-3; size: few; DNA: TGCGCCAGCAGTGAAGGCGGGGGCAGCACAGATACGCAGTATTTT; CDR3: CASSEGGGSTDTQYF
V: TRBV2; D: TRBD1; J: TRBJ1-2; size: many; DNA: TGTGCCAGCAGTTGGGACAGGAATGGCTACACCTTC; CDR3: CASSWDRNGYTF
V: TRBV30; D: .; J: TRBJ1-4; size: many; DNA: TGTGCCTGGAGTTCGAGCGGGACGGAGAGGGAAAAACTGTTTTTT; CDR3: CAWSSSGTEREKLFF
V: TRBV2; D: .; J: TRBJ1-5; size: many; DNA: TGTGCCAGCAGGGGGGCAGGAACTCAGCCCCAGCATTTT; CDR3: CASRGAGTQPQHF
V: TRBV19; D: .; J: TRBJ1-2; size: few; DNA: TGTGCCAGTAGTAATTCGAGGGCCTCAGGCTACACCTTC; CDR3: CASSNSRASGYTF
V: TRBV5-1; D: .; J: TRBJ2-7; size: few; DNA: TGCGCCAGCAGCGAGTTCTACGAGCAGTACTTC; CDR3: CASSEFYEQYF
V: TRBV5-1; D: .; J: TRBJ2-7; size: many; DNA: TGTGCCAGCAGCCTGGGAGTTAGCTCCTACGAGCAGTACTTC; CDR3: CASSLGVSSYEQYF
V: TRBV2; D: .; J: TRBJ2-5; size: many; DNA: TGTGCCTCATTGGGGGGTCTGGGGACCCAGTACTTC; CDR3: CASLGGLGTQYF
V: TRBV19; D: .; J: TRBJ2-1; size: .; DNA: TGTGCCAGTAGGGGAAACAATGAGCAGTTCTTC; CDR3: CASRGNNEQFF
V: TRBV6-1; D: TRBD1; J: TRBJ1-3; size: many; DNA: TGTGCCAGCAGTCGGACAGGCTCTGGAAACACCATATATTTT; CDR3: CASSRTGSGNTIYF
V: TRBV7-2; D: TRBD1; J: TRBJ1-1; size: many; DNA: TGTGCCAGCAGCCTGACAGGGAGGGTCACTGAAGCTTTCTTT; CDR3: CASSLTGRVTEAFF
V: TRBV2; D: TRBD1; J: TRBJ2-5; size: once; DNA: TGTGCCGGCCAGACAGGGGGCTATCAGGAGACCCAGTACTTC; CDR3: CAGQTGGYQETQYF
V: TRBV28; D: .; J: TRBJ1-5; size: many; DNA: TGTGCCAGCAGTTTTGGGGGATATAGCAATCAGCCCCAGCATTTT; CDR3: CASSFGGYSNQPQHF
V: TRBV12-3/TRBV12-4; D: TRBD2; J: TRBJ2-2; size: many; DNA: TGTGCCAGCAGTTTATTTCTAGCGGGAGCGACCGGGGAGCTGTTTTTT; CDR3: CASSLFLAGATGELFF
V: TRBV12-3/TRBV12-4; D: .; J: TRBJ1-2; size: many; DNA: TGTGCCAGCAGCTCTCAAGCAGGGGAGGGGTTTGGCTACACCTTC; CDR3: CASSSQAGEGFGYTF
V: TRBV20-1; D: .; J: TRBJ1-1; size: .; DNA: TGCAGTGCTAGGAATCGACTACTAGATAGCCTCGCTGAAGCTTTCTTT; CDR3: CSARNRLLDSLAEAFF
V: TRBV20-1; D: .; J: TRBJ1-1; size: many; DNA: TGCAGTGCTAGAGATGTTCAGGTTCCGGGTACGGGAGCTTTCTTT; CDR3: CSARDVQVPGTGAFF
V: TRBV19; D: .; J: TRBJ2-7; size: .; DNA: TGTGCCAGTAGTATTTATAGCAGCCCTGGAAACTACGAGCAGTACTTC; CDR3: CASSIYSSPGNYEQYF
V: TRBV27; D: .; J: TRBJ1-2; size: many; DNA: TGTGCCAGCACCGCGGGGGGCGCGGGTGGCTACACCTTC; CDR3: CASTAGGAGGYTF
V: TRBV28; D: .; J: TRBJ1-1; size: many; DNA: TGTGCCAGCATGTTAGGGGTTAACACTGAAGCTTTCTTT; CDR3: CASMLGVNTEAFF
V: TRBV20-1; D: TRBD2; J: TRBJ2-7; size: many; DNA: TGCAGTGCTGTCTTAGCGGGACCCCCCTACGAGCAGTACTTC; CDR3: CSAVLAGPPYEQYF
V: TRBV7-8; D: .; J: TRBJ1-2; size: many; DNA: TGTGCCAGCAGCTTAGCGGTAACGGAACCATTTGGCTACACCTTC; CDR3: CASSLAVTEPFGYTF
V: TRBV5-5; D: TRBD1; J: TRBJ1-1; size: .; DNA: TGTGCCAGCGGAAAAGGAGGGGGCCAGACTGAAGCTTTCTTT; CDR3: CASGKGGGQTEAFF
V: TRBV14; D: .; J: TRBJ2-7; size: many; DNA: TGTGCCAGCAGCTCCGGGCCAGGCGAGCAGTACTTC; CDR3: CASSSGPGEQYF
V: TRBV12-3/TRBV12-4; D: .; J: TRBJ2-7; size: once; DNA: TGTGCCAGCAGTTTAGCGCTTCAAGTATACGAGCAGTACTTC; CDR3: CASSLALQVYEQYF
V: TRBV5-1; D: .; J: TRBJ2-3; size: many; DNA: TGCGCCAGCAGCATGCGAGATACGCAGTATTTT; CDR3: CASSMRDTQYF
V: TRBV7-8; D: .; J: TRBJ2-1; size: many; DNA: TGTGCCAGCAGCTTATTAAGGACTGGAAATGAGCAGTTCTTC; CDR3: CASSLLRTGNEQFF
V: TRBV7-2; D: TRBD2; J: TRBJ2-3; size: many; DNA: TGTGCCAGCAGCTCACTAGCGTCCACAGATACGCAGTATTTT; CDR3: CASSSLASTDTQYF
V: TRBV20-1; D: .; J: TRBJ2-3; size: few; DNA: TGCAGTGCCCCCTCGACAAGGGAGGCTACTAGCACAGATACGCAGTATTTT; CDR3: CSAPSTREATSTDTQYF
V: TRBV20-1; D: TRBD1; J: TRBJ2-3; size: many; DNA: TGCAGTGCTACTCTCCCGGACAGGGACACAGATACGCAGTATTTT; CDR3: CSATLPDRDTDTQYF
V: TRBV20-1; D: .; J: TRBJ2-1; size: few; DNA: TGCAGTGCAGAAGGAGCATCCCGCTACAATGAGCAGTTCTTC; CDR3: CSAEGASRYNEQFF
V: TRBV12-3/TRBV12-4; D: TRBD2; J: TRBJ2-7; size: few; DNA: TGTGCCAGCAGTTTTAAAAGCGGGAGCTCCTACGAGCAGTACTTC; CDR3: CASSFKSGSSYEQYF
V: TRBV7-2; D: .; J: TRBJ2-7; size: .; DNA: TGTGCCAGCAGCTCATCAGGTGTAGTTCTTCCTCCCTACGAGCAGTACTTC; CDR3: CASSSSGVVLPPYEQYF
V: TRBV5-4; D: .; J: TRBJ2-1; size: .; DNA: TGTGCCAGCAGCGTGCGGCAGACAAGCTCCTACAATGAGCAGTTCTTC; CDR3: CASSVRQTSSYNEQFF
V: TRBV9; D: .; J: TRBJ1-5; size: many; DNA: TGTGCCAGCAGCGTAGATGGTGGGAGGCCCCAGCATTTT; CDR3: CASSVDGGRPQHF
V: TRBV30; D: TRBD1; J: TRBJ1-5; size: few; DNA: TGTGCCTGGAGAGGACAGGGGAATCAGCCCCAGCATTTT; CDR3: CAWRGQGNQPQHF
V: TRBV30; D: TRBD2; J: TRBJ2-3; size: .; DNA: TGTGCCTGGGGCGGGAGAACGGCAGATACGCAGTATTTT; CDR3: CAWGGRTADTQYF
V: TRBV9; D: TRBD2; J: TRBJ2-1; size: .; DNA: TGTGCCAGCAGCCCTACTACTAGCGGGAAGGGTGGGGTTGAGCAGTTCTTC; CDR3: CASSPTTSGKGGVEQFF
V: TRBV20-1; D: .; J: TRBJ1-4; size: many; DNA: TGCAGTGCTAGCGACACCGTAGGATGGGCTAATGAAAAACTGTTTTTT; CDR3: CSASDTVGWANEKLFF
V: TRBV4-1; D: TRBD2; J: TRBJ2-3; size: .; DNA: TGCGCCAGCAGCCAAGATTGGGGACTAGCGACAGATACGCAGTATTTT; CDR3: CASSQDWGLATDTQYF
V: TRBV20-1; D: .; J: TRBJ2-7; size: many; DNA: TGCAGTGCTAGTGGCTGGGGCCGATCCTACGAGCAGTACTTC; CDR3: CSASGWGRSYEQYF
V: TRBV2; D: TRBD1; J: TRBJ2-7; size: .; DNA: TGTGCCATTTCAGGGGGCCGGGACGAGCAGTACTTC; CDR3: CAISGGRDEQYF
V: TRBV20-1; D: TRBD2; J: TRBJ2-3; size: once; DNA: TGCAGTGCTAGACGCCAACTAGCGGGGGACACAGATACGCAGTATTTT; CDR3: CSARRQLAGDTDTQYF
V: TRBV18; D: .; J: TRBJ2-1; size: .; DNA: TGTGCCAGCTCGACAGGGAGGCGGGGGATAGCCAATGAGCAGTTCTTC; CDR3: CASSTGRRGIANEQFF